This T cell receptor (beta chain) stems from a study of T cell responses to AZD1222 COVID-19 vaccine. Overall study context: Investigators merged groups given second doses at roughly 4 or roughly 12 weeks. Whole-study results and caveats: No day 14 peak samples; only post-peak repertoires were characterized. Recipients of two AZD1222 doses showed rising Spike-specific TCR breadth and depth.

The table lists this clone with a count of one. Its matching antigen is unknown. The CDR3 is made up of 14 amino acids. Germline CDR1 and CDR2: LNHDA and SQIVND (reference sequence). V lost 3 bases and J lost 6, with 11 bases in between. Only in-frame clones appear in the TCRdb table, and some are missing; sequencing was by immunoSEQ multiplex PCR. The sample lists some 140,000 clones, 90% to 95% occurring once. The rearrangement joins TRBV19 to TRBJ1-4; D gene uncertain. This TCR was recovered from an adult in good health. The sequenced sample was peripheral blood, obtained on day 0 of AZD1222 vaccination. The CDR3 coding sequence is TGTGCCAGTAGTATGGACCCTAGGTATGAAAAACTGTTTTTT. Residues: CASSMDPRYEKLFF.